A single sample is the source of the 18 T cell receptor beta chains below, sequenced in a study of PD-L1 blockade in urothelial cancer. The protocol was immunoSEQ multiplex PCR, while the TCRdb copy is restricted to in-frame clones and leaves out a portion. Altogether about 74,000 clones are present, 80% to 85% being singletons, with the ten largest covering roughly 4.5%. This specimen consisted of PBMCs, obtained around atezolizumab (anti-PD-L1) treatment. Receptors were obtained from a man between 65 and 85 years old with urothelial cancer.

The chain carries TRBV9 and TRBJ2-5; 9 bases are shared with TRBD2. The length of the CDR3 is 17 residues. The V gene's germline CDR1 is SGDLS and CDR2 YYNGEE. After removal of 3 bases from V and 0 bases from J, the junction contained 9 bases not matched to a gene. The CDR3 DNA reads as TGTGCCAGCAGCGCCTCGACTAGCGGATGGTACCAAGAGACCCAGTACTTC. This sequence encodes CASSASTSGWYQETQYF.

The chain links TRBV5-5 to TRBJ2-5, with TRBD2 identical over 7 bases. The V gene's germline CDR1 is SGHKS and CDR2 YYEKEE (reference sequence). The CDR3 extends over 13 amino acids. The J segment lost 5 bases and the V segment lost 0 bases, leaving 1 base of the junction unmatched. Here the CDR3 reads CASSLALAETQYF. CDR3 coding DNA: TGTGCCAGCAGCTTGGCACTAGCGGAGACCCAGTACTTC.

V is TRBV28 and J is TRBJ2-7, with TRBD2 matching 7 bases. V shed 3 bases and J 3 bases; nucleotides not matched to a gene: 11. Germline V gives CDR1 MDHEN, CDR2 SYDVKM. The CDR3 is made up of 16 amino acids. CDR3 in DNA: TGTGCCAGCAGTTTTTCCATCGGGAGGACGAACTACGAGCAGTACTTC. Its translation is CASSFSIGRTNYEQYF.

The chain recombines TRBV11-2 with TRBJ1-1; a weak D match, TRBD1 (5 bases). Germline CDR1 reads SGHAT; CDR2 reads FQNNGV. Between the trimmed V and J ends, which lost 1 base and 3 bases, there was a span of 9 bases. CDR3 size: 14 residues. The CDR3 DNA is TGTGCCAGCAGCTTAGCGACAGAGTACACTGAAGCTTTCTTT. It translates to CASSLATEYTEAFF.

The CDR3 spells CASRDTASGSTDTQYF. CDR3 nucleotides: TGTGCCAGCAGGGACACGGCTAGCGGGAGCACAGATACGCAGTATTTT. The chain joins TRBV6-6 to TRBJ2-3; 8 positions agree with TRBD2. Trimming cost V 6 bases and J 0 bases; bases outside gene matches: 8. Germline V gives CDR1 MNHNY, CDR2 SVGAGI (reference sequence). CDR3 size: 16 residues.

This chain links TRBV2 with TRBJ2-7; TRBD2 aligns across 7 bases. V lost 1 base to trimming and J lost 6 bases; unmatched junction nucleotides: 9. Germline loops: CDR1 SNHLY, CDR2 FYNNEI. CDR3 length: 15 amino acids. CDR3 sequence: CASSEGAGLVREQYF. In DNA form, the CDR3 reads TGTGCCAGCAGTGAAGGTGCCGGACTAGTTCGCGAGCAGTACTTC. Full variable domain (missing parts from reference TRBV2 and TRBJ2-7): EPEVTQTPSHQVTQMGQEVILRCVPISNHLYFYWYRQILGQKVEFLVSFYNNEISEKSEIFDDQFSVERPDGSNFTLKIRSTKLEDSAMYFCASSEGAGLVREQYFGPGTRLTVT.

This chain joins TRBV4-2 and TRBJ2-3, with 9 bases lining up with TRBD2. Germline CDR1 LGHNA, CDR2 YNFKEQ. Germline trimming cut 0 bases from V and 8 bases from J; bases unmatched to any gene: 12. This CDR3 is built from 17 residues. In nucleotides, the CDR3 is TGTGCCAGCAGCCAAGATATCCTAGCGGGAACCCTGGGTACGCAGTATTTT. Translation: CASSQDILAGTLGTQYF.

This clone showed up just a few times. V gene TRBV7-6 combines with J gene TRBJ2-1; 11 bases are a match to TRBD2. The CDR3 has 15 amino acids. In germline, CDR1 is SGHVS, CDR2 FNYEAQ. Trimming cost V 5 bases and J 2 bases; bases outside gene matches: 2. Here the CDR3 reads CASSPSGRPYNEQFF. CDR3 sequence (DNA): TGTGCCAGCAGCCCTAGCGGGAGGCCCTACAATGAGCAGTTCTTC.

The chain is built from TRBV5-1 and TRBJ2-7; 15 bases align to TRBD2. This CDR3 region has 17 residues. Germline trimming cut 4 bases from V and 5 bases from J; bases unmatched to any gene: 10. Germline CDR1 and CDR2: SGHRS and YFSETQ. DNA for the CDR3: TGCGCCAGCAGCGGAGGACTAGCGGGAGGGCTGGACGACGAGCAGTACTTC. Translation: CASSGGLAGGLDDEQYF.

The chain employs TRBV27 and TRBJ2-7; 11 bases align to TRBD2. V was clipped by 5 bases and J by 7 bases; unmatched bases: 7. Germline-derived CDR1 and CDR2 are MNHEY and SMNVEV (reference sequence). The CDR3 extends over 14 amino acids. The CDR3 loop reads CASSPLAGASEQYF. The CDR3 DNA reads as TGTGCCAGCAGTCCACTAGCGGGAGCCAGTGAGCAGTACTTC.

The chain recombines TRBV6-6 with TRBJ2-7; 10 positions agree with TRBD2. CDR1 and CDR2 from the germline V gene are MNHNY and SVGAGI (reference sequence). CDR3 length: 16 amino acids. V lost 0 bases and J lost 0; bases outside the gene matches: 2. As DNA, the CDR3 is TGTGCCAGCAGTTACTCGAGCGGGAGGGCCTCCTACGAGCAGTACTTC. The encoded protein is CASSYSSGRASYEQYF.

The genes are TRBV6-1 and TRBJ2-7; TRBD2 matches at 13 bases. Germline V CDR1 and CDR2: MNHNS, SASEGT. This CDR3 contains 14 residues. Trimming at V came to 10 bases and at J to 2 bases, leaving 5 bases not matched to a gene. The CDR3, as DNA: TGTGCCATTCAAACTAGCGGGAGGGCCTACGAGCAGTACTTC. Residues: CAIQTSGRAYEQYF.

Concerning this clone: This sample includes further DNA sequences coding for the same CDR3. This chain joins TRBV6-5 and TRBJ1-1; the D is unclear. CDR3 length: 14 amino acids. Germline CDR1 is MNHEY and CDR2 is SVGAGI. V lost 0 bases and J 1 base, leaving 6 bases between the germline ends. The CDR3 spells CASSYSGGNTEAFF. The CDR3 DNA sequence: TGTGCCAGCAGTTACTCAGGAGGGAACACTGAAGCTTTCTTT.

The J gene is TRBJ1-1, the V gene TRBV19; possibly TRBD1 for D (6 bases). The CDR3 is made up of 14 amino acids. V lost 3 bases, J lost 6 bases, and 14 bases lay in between. Germline assignment: CDR1 LNHDA and CDR2 SQIVND (reference sequence). The CDR3 region is CASSIRQARAEAFF. CDR3 in DNA: TGTGCCAGTAGTATCAGACAGGCGAGGGCTGAAGCTTTCTTT.

The chain has TRBV9 and TRBJ2-3, with D possibly TRBD1 on 6 matching bases. The CDR3 totals 14 residues. Between the trimmed V and J ends, which lost 0 bases and 4 bases, there was a span of 9 bases. CDR1 is SGDLS and CDR2 is YYNGEE in the germline V gene. CDR3 loop: CASSVAWTADTQYF. DNA of the CDR3: TGTGCCAGCAGCGTAGCTTGGACAGCAGATACGCAGTATTTT.

V gene TRBV19 combines with J gene TRBJ1-2, with D perhaps TRBD1 (5 bases). The CDR3 has 13 residues. CDR1 LNHDA and CDR2 SQIVND come from the germline V gene (reference sequence). Trimming shortened V by 6 bases and J by 8 bases, and 16 bases separated the two germline ends. DNA for the CDR3: TGTGCCAGTAGCAGAGCGACAGAAGGGGGCTACACCTTC. Its translation is CASSRATEGGYTF.

V and J are TRBV23-1 and TRBJ2-2, with 7 bases aligning to TRBD1. TRBV23-1 falls under the ORF class, with uncertain function. The CDR3 is 15 residues long. V was pared by 0 bases and J by 5 bases, with 3 bases of the junction left unmatched. This CDR3 reads CASSQSPQGTGELFF. CDR3 in DNA: TGCGCCAGCAGTCAATCACCACAGGGGACCGGGGAGCTGTTTTTT.

The V call is TRBV7-8, the J call TRBJ2-7; 10 bases map to TRBD1. The CDR3 length is 21 residues. Germline V gives CDR1 SGHVS, CDR2 FQNEAQ. Trimming took 1 base from V and 1 from J; bases not matched to a gene: 19. CDR3 sequence reads: CASSLGGSGQGLSSVSYEQYF. CDR3 DNA: TGTGCCAGCAGCTTAGGTGGGTCGGGACAGGGGCTATCCTCGGTTTCCTACGAGCAGTACTTC. The entire variable domain, with the rest obtained from reference TRBV7-8 and TRBJ2-7, is as follows: GAGVSQSPRYKVAKRGQDVALRCDPISGHVSLFWYQQALGQGPEFLTYFQNEAQLDKSGLPSDRFFAERPEGSVSTLKIQRTQQEDSAVYLCASSLGGSGQGLSSVSYEQYFGPGTRLTVT.